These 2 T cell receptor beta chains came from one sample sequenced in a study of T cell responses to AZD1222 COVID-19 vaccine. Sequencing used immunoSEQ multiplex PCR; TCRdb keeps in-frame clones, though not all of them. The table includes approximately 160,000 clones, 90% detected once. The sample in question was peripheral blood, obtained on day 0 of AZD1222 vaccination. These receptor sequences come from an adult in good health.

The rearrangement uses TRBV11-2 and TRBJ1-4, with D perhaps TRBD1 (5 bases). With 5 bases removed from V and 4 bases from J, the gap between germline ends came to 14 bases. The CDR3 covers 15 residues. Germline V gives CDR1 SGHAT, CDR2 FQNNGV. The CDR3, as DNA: TGTGCCAGCAGCCAAGGGACTTCAAGTAATGAAAAACTGTTTTTT. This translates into CASSQGTSSNEKLFF.

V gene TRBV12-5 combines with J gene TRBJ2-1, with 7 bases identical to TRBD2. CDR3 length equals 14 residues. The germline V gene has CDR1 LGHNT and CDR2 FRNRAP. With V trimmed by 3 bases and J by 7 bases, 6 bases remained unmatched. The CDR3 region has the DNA TGTGCTAGTGGTTTAGCGGGGAGGTGGAATGAGCAGTTCTTC. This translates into CASGLAGRWNEQFF.